This paragraph reports one TCR beta chain. The sample originates from a study of blood T cell repertoires in COVID-19. Background on the study: Sites in the United States, Italy and Spain provided acute and convalescent COVID-19 samples.

The repertoire was sequenced with immunoSEQ multiplex PCR; TCRdb's copy has only in-frame clones and lacks some. The table has about 190,000 clones, 90% seen once; the top ten hold approximately 0.64%. The germline V gene has CDR1 SGHAT and CDR2 FQNNGV. Trimming took 7 bases from V and 4 from J, leaving 16 bases between them. The length of the CDR3 is 14 residues. The chain recombines TRBV11-2 with TRBJ1-2; D ambiguous. This clonotype was obtained from a man aged 45 to 65 with acute or convalescent COVID-19. The sequenced sample consisted of peripheral blood. CDR3 region: CASIPSGRTYGYTF. Written as DNA, the CDR3 is TGTGCCAGCATCCCGAGCGGACGGACCTATGGCTACACCTTC. Looking up the rest from reference TRBV11-2 and TRBJ1-2 gives the full variable domain: EAGVAQSPRYKIIEKRQSVAFWCNPISGHATLYWYQQILGQGPKLLIQFQNNGVVDDSQLPKDRFSAERLKGVDSTLKIQPAKLEDSAVYLCASIPSGRTYGYTFGSGTRLTVV.